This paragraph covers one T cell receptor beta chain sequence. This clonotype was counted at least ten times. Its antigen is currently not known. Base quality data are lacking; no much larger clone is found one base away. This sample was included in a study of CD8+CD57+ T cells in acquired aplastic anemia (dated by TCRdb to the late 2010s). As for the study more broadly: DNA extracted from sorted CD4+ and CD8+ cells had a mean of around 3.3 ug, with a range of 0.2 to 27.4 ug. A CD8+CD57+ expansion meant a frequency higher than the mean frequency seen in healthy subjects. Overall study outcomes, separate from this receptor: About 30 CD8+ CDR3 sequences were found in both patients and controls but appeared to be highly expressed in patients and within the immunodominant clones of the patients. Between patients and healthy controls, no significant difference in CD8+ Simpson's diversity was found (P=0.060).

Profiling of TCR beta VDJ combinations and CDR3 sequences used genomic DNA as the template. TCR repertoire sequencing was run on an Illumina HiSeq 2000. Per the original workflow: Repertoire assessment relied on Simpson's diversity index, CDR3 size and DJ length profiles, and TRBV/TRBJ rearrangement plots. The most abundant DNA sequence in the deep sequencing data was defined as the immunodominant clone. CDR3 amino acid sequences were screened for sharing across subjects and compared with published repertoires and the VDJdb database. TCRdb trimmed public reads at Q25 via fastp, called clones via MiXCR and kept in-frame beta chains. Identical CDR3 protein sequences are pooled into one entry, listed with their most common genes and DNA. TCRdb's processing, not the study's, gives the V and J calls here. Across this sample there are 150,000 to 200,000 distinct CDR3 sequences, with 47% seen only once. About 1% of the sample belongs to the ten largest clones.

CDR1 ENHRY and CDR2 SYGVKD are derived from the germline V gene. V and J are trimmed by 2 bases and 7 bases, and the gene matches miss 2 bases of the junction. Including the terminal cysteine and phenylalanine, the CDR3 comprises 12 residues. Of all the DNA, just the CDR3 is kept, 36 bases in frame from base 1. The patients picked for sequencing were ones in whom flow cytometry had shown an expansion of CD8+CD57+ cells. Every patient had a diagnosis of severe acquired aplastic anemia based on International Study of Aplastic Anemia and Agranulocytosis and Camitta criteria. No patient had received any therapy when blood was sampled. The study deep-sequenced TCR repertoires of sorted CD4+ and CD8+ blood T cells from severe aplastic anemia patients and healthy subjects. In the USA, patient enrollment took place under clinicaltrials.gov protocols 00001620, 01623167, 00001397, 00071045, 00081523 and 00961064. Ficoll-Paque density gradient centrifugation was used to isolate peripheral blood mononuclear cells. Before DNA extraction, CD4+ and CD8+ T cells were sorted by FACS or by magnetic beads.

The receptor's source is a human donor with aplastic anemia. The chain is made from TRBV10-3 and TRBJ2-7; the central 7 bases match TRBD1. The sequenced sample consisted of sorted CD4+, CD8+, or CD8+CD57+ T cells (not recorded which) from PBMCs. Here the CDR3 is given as CAISEGDREQYF. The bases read TGTGCCATCAGTGAGGGGGACAGAGAGCAGTACTTC.